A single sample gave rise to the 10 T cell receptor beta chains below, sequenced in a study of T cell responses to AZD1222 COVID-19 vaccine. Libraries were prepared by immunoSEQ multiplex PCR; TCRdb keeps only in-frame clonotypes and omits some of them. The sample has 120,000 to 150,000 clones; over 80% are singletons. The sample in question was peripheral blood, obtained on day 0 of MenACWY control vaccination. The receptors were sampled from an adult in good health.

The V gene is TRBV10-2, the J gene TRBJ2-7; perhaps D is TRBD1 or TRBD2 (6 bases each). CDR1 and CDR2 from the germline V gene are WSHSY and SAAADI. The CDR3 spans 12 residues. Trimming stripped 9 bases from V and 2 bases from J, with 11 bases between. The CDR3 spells CASGGQAYEQYF. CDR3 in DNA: TGCGCCAGTGGGGGGCAGGCCTACGAGCAGTACTTC.

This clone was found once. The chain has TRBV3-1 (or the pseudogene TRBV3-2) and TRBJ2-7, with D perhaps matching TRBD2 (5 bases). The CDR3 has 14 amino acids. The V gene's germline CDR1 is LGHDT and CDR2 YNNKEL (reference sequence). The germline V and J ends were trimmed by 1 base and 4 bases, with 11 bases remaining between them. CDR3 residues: CASSQGAAKYEQYF. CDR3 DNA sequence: TGTGCCAGCAGCCAAGGAGCGGCCAAGTACGAGCAGTACTTC.

CDR3 region: CASSQVTGRASPLHF. The CDR3 DNA sequence: TGCGCCAGCAGCCAAGTCACAGGGAGGGCCTCACCCCTCCACTTT. V usage is TRBV4-1 and J usage is TRBJ1-6; weak D call: TRBD1 (6 bases). The CDR3 is 15 amino acids. The germline V gene has CDR1 MGHRA and CDR2 YSYEKL. The V gene lost 1 base and the J gene lost 10 bases, with 14 bases spanning the gap.

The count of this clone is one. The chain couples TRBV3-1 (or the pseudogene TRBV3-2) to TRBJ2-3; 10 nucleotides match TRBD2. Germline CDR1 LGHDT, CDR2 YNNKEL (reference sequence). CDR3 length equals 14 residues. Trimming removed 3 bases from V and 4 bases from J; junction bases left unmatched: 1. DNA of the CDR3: TGTGCCAGCAGCCACCTAGCGGGAGCAGATACGCAGTATTTT. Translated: CASSHLAGADTQYF.

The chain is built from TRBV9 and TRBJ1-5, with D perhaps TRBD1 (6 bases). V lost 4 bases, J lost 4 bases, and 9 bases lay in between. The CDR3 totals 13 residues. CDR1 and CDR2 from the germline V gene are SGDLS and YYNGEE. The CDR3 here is CASSSRGNQPQHF. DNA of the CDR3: TGTGCCAGCAGCTCCAGGGGAAATCAGCCCCAGCATTTT.

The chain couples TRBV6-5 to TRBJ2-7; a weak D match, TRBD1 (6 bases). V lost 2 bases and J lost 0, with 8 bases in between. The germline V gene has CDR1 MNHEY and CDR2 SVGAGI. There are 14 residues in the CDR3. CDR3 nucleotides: TGTGCCAGCAGTTACACAGGGAACTCCTACGAGCAGTACTTC. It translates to CASSYTGNSYEQYF.

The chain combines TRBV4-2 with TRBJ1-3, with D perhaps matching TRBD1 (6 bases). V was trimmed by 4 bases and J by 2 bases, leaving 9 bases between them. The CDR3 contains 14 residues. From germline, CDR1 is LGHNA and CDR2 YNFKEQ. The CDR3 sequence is CASSRDITGNTIYF. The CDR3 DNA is TGTGCCAGCAGCCGGGACATCACTGGAAACACCATATATTTT.

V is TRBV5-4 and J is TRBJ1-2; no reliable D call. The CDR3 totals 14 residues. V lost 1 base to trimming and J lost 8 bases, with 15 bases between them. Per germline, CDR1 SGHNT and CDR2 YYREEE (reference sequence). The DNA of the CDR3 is TGTGCCAGCAGCTTGCCCTTCGGCCGCGAGGGCTACACCTTC. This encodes CASSLPFGREGYTF.

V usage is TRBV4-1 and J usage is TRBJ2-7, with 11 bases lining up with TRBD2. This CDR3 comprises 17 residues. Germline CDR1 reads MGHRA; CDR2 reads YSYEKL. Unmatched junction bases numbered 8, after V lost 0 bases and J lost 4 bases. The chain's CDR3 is CASSQDIASGRPYEQYF. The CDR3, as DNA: TGCGCCAGCAGCCAAGATATCGCTAGCGGGAGGCCATACGAGCAGTACTTC.

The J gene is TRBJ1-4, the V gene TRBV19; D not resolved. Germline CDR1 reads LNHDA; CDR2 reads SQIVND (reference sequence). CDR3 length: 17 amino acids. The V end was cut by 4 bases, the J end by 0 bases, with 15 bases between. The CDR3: CASSTTGSSPTNEKLFF. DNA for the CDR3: TGTGCCAGTAGTACCACCGGGTCGTCCCCAACTAATGAAAAACTGTTTTTT.